The subject of this entry is one TCR beta chain. The antigen is not known. The sample originates from a study of T cells expressing NK-cell markers. About the research overall: It was from sorted CD3+CD56+NKG2C+, CD3+CD56+NKG2C- and CD3+CD56-NKG2C+ T cells that TCR beta repertoires came.

Study-level points and caveats: NKG2C+ dominant clonotype frequencies in about 6 donors were roughly 1.0-7.5% of CD8+ T cells.

UMIs accompanied the 5'RACE template switching by which TCR beta cDNA was made. From its re-call of the 5' RACE reads, TCRdb lists each CDR3 protein once, without DNA. The sample includes a few hundred thousand distinct CDR3 sequences. Sequenced: blood T cells: a sorted CD56 or NKG2C T cell subset, CD4+ or CD8+ T cells, or bulk PBMC T cells (not recorded which). This TCR derives from a man aged 18 to 29 in good health.

The CDR3 loop is CASSGGGGRPEAFF. The gene calls are TRBV9 and TRBJ1-1; TCRdb proposes TRBD1, but this gene call is untestable without DNA. Germline V gene data show CDR1 as SGDLS and CDR2 as YYNGEE. The CDR3 loop spans 14 amino acids.